The 2 T cell receptor beta chains listed next were all sequenced from one sample in a study of blood T cells in healthy people across ages. The use of a sample-barcoded 5' primer and a J-beta primer mix characterized a second PCR of about 7 to 12 cycles. In TCRdb, the 5' RACE reads were re-called with MiXCR into one record per CDR3 protein. Of 600,000 to 850,000 distinct CDR3 sequences listed, around 25% are singletons. The sample was also linked to a second study, of T cells of mothers and their children.

The sample comprised blood. The source is a boy between 10 and 17 years old in good health.

This clonotype was observed a handful of times. V and J are TRBV4-2 and TRBJ1-2; D is ambiguous. This CDR3 spans 18 amino acids. Germline assignment: CDR1 LGHNA and CDR2 YNFKEQ. V dropped 4 bases and J dropped 1 base, with 22 bases sitting between them. The DNA for the CDR3 is TGTGCCAGCAGCCCCCGATCTACAGATTTAGCCTTTAACTATGGCTACACCTTC. Encoded protein: CASSPRSTDLAFNYGYTF.

This clonotype was seen once. This sequence may be a read error, since a much larger clone differs from it by one base. V usage is TRBV5-1 and J usage is TRBJ1-5, with 9 bases that match TRBD1. V lost 3 bases, J lost 0 bases, and 1 base stayed unmatched. The CDR3 is made up of 15 amino acids. Germline CDR1 SGHRS, CDR2 YFSETQ. This CDR3 is CASSWTGDSNQPQHF. CDR3 nucleotides: TGCGCCAGCAGCTGGACAGGGGATAGCAATCAGCCCCAGCATTTT.